The clone carrying this T cell receptor beta chain was found once. The sample is drawn from a study of CD8 T cells in Susac syndrome. Sequencing of TCR beta drew on CD8+ and CD4+ T cells from blood. Control patients had untreated stable or active relapsing-remitting multiple sclerosis by revised McDonald criteria. The TEMRA cells underwent FACS enrichment, while the CD8+ and CD4+ T cells underwent negative isolation. CDR1 is KGHDR, CDR2 SFDVKD, per germline. This CDR3 is 15 amino acids long. With 10 bases removed from V and 1 base from J, the gap between germline ends came to 18 bases. The authors reverse transcribed roughly 0.5 to 1 ug RNA with random hexamers. Amplification of TCR beta CDR3 used immunoSEQ multiplex PCR across 54 Vbeta and 13 Jbeta. Each CDR3 protein gets one entry after TCRdb re-called the immunoSEQ multiplex PCR reads with MiXCR. The data hold about 150,000 distinct CDR3 sequences, with 90% to 95% observed a single time.

The sequencing sample was made of CD8+ T cells from PBMCs. This chain uses TRBV24-1 with TRBJ1-2; D possibly corresponds to TRBD1 (5 bases). The TCR originated in a human donor with multiple sclerosis. The chain's CDR3 is CATADRSGGNYGYTF. The CDR3 nucleotides read TGTGCCACGGCCGACCGATCCGGGGGTAACTATGGCTACACCTTC.